These T cell receptor beta chains were read from a single sample in a study of T-cell memory formation after mild COVID-19. A single record per CDR3 protein comes from TCRdb applying MiXCR to the 5' RACE reads. The top ten clones hold under 30% of a sample with more than 110,000 distinct CDR3 sequences, 13% to 15% of them seen once. Sequences were obtained from PBMCs or a T cell subset sorted from them (not recorded which). Receptors originate from an adult woman who had mild COVID-19 (a few samples of this study predate the infection). Cell type and time point are not known. The CDR3 runs from the conserved cysteine through the conserved F or W. A D gene is named only where the DNA matches it firmly. The size entry is marked missing in some rows and otherwise reads once, few, many or a size class.

len	d_gene	abundance	v_gene	CDR3aa
16	NA	few	TRBV15	CATSRDDPVPNTEAFF
13	NA	few	TRBV6-5	CASSWDSTDTQYF
14	TRBD1	many	TRBV7-6	CASSLGTGGNEQFF
14	NA	few	TRBV6-6	CASTPGQGAGELFF
14	TRBD1	NA	TRBV6-2/TRBV6-3	CASNRDSQQETQYF
14	TRBD1	few	TRBV6-5	CASSPGQGTSEQYF
12	TRBD1	NA	TRBV7-9	CASGVGGQTVFF
14	NA	few	TRBV24-1	CATSEGSPYNEQFF
16	NA	NA	TRBV7-7	CASSRREGTPANEQFF
15	TRBD1	NA	TRBV24-1	CATSDVTGTGFEQFF
12	NA	NA	TRBV9	CASSPPGVEQYF
15	NA	NA	TRBV12-3/TRBV12-4	CASRYSGQPRDGYTF
12	NA	NA	TRBV15	CATSRIGETQYF
14	TRBD2	few	TRBV6-5	CASSWDYSYNEQFF
13	NA	NA	TRBV7-9	CASSSSGTSEQYF
15	NA	few	TRBV3-1	CASSQDTGTNYGYTF
15	NA	few	TRBV7-9	CASSLDAGPTDTQYF
13	NA	NA	TRBV20-1	CSARSIKNTEAFF
13	TRBD1	medium-sized	TRBV12-3/TRBV12-4	CASSLGTGDEQYF
16	NA	few	TRBV4-1	CASSHNGAATNEKLFF
15	NA	NA	TRBV6-1	CASSPEWDISYEQYF
19	TRBD2	few	TRBV12-3/TRBV12-4	CASRPWGVAGSPSTDTQYF
16	TRBD2	NA	TRBV6-2/TRBV6-3	CASSLAGTSGYNEQFF
15	NA	few	TRBV4-3	CASSQLSGGKETQYF
14	TRBD1	NA	TRBV27	CASRVTGGSSPLHF
13	NA	NA	TRBV11-2	CASSWGLLYEQYF
14	NA	few	TRBV6-2/TRBV6-3	CASSPYRSLGELFF
12	NA	NA	TRBV9	CASSVWSGELFF
17	NA	few	TRBV7-9	CASSLGAPSSYNSPLHF
15	TRBD2	many	TRBV5-6	CASSRGTSGYNEQFF
13	NA	NA	TRBV9	CASSVVHHNEQFF
14	TRBD1	few	TRBV12-3/TRBV12-4	CASSSDREEQPQHF
14	NA	few	TRBV6-6	CASSYSKGVGEQYF
12	TRBD2	NA	TRBV24-1	CATSIAGGTQYF
15	TRBD2	many	TRBV7-8	CASSFSGGTKETQYF
14	NA	few	TRBV9	CASSVLGEGYEQYF
13	NA	few	TRBV7-9	CASSSQGNEKLFF
19	TRBD2	NA	TRBV24-1	CATSDNGLAGGPTYNEQFF
17	NA	once	TRBV4-1	CASSQVSGAFSGNTIYF
15	NA	few	TRBV5-8	CASSFFAGPAGELFF
17	NA	once	TRBV7-9	CASSFSPGQENTGELFF
15	NA	NA	TRBV12-3/TRBV12-4	CASSQTETSTDTQYF
13	NA	NA	TRBV13	CASSLGPRHEQYF
14	NA	few	TRBV12-3/TRBV12-4	CASSFAASPHEQYF
17	NA	few	TRBV12-3/TRBV12-4	CASSPPGHPSSYNEQFF
14	NA	NA	TRBV4-2	CASSQVQPWGEQYF
14	NA	NA	TRBV13	CASSSRGGPNEQFF
13	NA	NA	TRBV9	CASSVAVTDTQYF
19	TRBD1	NA	TRBV4-1	CASSQLGQVTYSNTGELFF
17	TRBD2	NA	TRBV19	CASSYPGLAGSTDTQYF
15	NA	few	TRBV20-1	CSARVLGKFTDTQYF
14	NA	NA	TRBV27	CASSLLGTNTEAFF
14	NA	few	TRBV4-1	CASSPALLGGEQYF
15	NA	few	TRBV13	CASSLSSLAGREQYF
16	TRBD1	few	TRBV12-3/TRBV12-4	CASTARDRAYNQPQHF
15	NA	few	TRBV18	CASSQLAPQNTEAFF
15	NA	NA	TRBV20-1	CSARNLEAGANVLTF
13	NA	NA	TRBV29-1	CSVEQGPNTEAFF
13	TRBD1	few	TRBV30	CAWSEGTVNEQFF
14	TRBD2	NA	TRBV7-9	CASSLTGGLYEQYF